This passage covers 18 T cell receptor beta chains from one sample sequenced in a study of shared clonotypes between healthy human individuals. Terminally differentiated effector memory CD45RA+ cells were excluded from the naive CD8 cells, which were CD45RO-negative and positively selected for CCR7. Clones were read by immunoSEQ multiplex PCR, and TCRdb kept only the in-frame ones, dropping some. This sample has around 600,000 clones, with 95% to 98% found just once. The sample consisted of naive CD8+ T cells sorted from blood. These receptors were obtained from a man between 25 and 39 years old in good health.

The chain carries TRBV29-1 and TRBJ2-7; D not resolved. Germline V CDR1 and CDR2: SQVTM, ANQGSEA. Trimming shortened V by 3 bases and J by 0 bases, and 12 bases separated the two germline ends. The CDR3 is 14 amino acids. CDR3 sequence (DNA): TGCAGCGTTGAGGACCGTTCGAGCTCCTACGAGCAGTACTTC. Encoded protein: CSVEDRSSSYEQYF.

CDR3 in amino acids: CASNGRTGAGYEQYF. The DNA of the CDR3 is TGTGCCAGCAACGGGAGGACAGGGGCGGGGTACGAGCAGTACTTC. The chain links TRBV6-1 to TRBJ2-7, with 9 bases that match TRBD1. After removal of 7 bases from V and 4 bases from J, the junction contained 11 bases not matched to a gene. The germline gives CDR1 MNHNS, CDR2 SASEGT. The CDR3 is 15 amino acids.

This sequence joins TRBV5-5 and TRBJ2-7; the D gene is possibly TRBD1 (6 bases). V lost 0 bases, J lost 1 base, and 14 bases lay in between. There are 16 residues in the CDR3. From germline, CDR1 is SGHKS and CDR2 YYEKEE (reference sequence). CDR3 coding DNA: TGTGCCAGCAGCTTGGCCAGGGGCTTAGTTTCCTACGAGCAGTACTTC. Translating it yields CASSLARGLVSYEQYF.

The CDR3 DNA reads TGTGCCACCTCCATGGGGAATCAGCCCCAGCATTTT. Protein product: CATSMGNQPQHF. This chain joins TRBV19 and TRBJ1-5; no definite D call. The CDR3 runs to 12 residues. Between the trimmed V and J ends, which lost 10 bases and 4 bases, there was a span of 11 bases. Germline V gene lookup returns CDR1 LNHDA and CDR2 SQIVND (reference sequence).

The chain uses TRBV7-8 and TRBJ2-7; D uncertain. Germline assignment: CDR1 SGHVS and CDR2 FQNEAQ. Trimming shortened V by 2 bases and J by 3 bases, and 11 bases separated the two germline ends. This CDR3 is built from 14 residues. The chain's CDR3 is CASSLTMGSYEQYF. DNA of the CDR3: TGTGCCAGCAGCTTAACGATGGGTAGCTACGAGCAGTACTTC.

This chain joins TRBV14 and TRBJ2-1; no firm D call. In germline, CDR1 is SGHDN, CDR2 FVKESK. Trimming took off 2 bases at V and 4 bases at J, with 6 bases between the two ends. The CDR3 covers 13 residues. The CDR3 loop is CASSQHSYNEQFF. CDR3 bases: TGTGCCAGCAGCCAACATTCATACAATGAGCAGTTCTTC.

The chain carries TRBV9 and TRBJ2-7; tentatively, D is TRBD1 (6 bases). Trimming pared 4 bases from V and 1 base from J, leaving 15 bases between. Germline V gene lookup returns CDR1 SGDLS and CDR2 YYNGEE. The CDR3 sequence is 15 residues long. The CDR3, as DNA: TGTGCCAGCAGCAGAAGGACAGAGGCGTCCTACGAGCAGTACTTC. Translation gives CASSRRTEASYEQYF. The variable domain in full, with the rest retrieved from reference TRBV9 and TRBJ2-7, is DSGVTQTPKHLITATGQRVTLRCSPRSGDLSVYWYQQSLDQGLQFLIQYYNGEERAKGNILERFSAQQFPDLHSELNLSSLELGDSALYFCASSRRTEASYEQYFGPGTRLTVT.

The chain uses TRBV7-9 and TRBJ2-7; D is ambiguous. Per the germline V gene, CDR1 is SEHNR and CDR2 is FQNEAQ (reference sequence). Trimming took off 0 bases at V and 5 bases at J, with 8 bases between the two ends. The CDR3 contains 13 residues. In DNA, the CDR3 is TGTGCCAGCAGCTTAGCTGGGTTCAACGAGCAGTACTTC. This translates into CASSLAGFNEQYF.

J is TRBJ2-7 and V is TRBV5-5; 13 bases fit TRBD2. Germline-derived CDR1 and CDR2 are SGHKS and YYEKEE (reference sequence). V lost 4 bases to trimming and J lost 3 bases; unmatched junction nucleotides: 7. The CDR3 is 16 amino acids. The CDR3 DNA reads TGTGCCAGCAGCCGGACTAGCGGGAGCCCGTACTACGAGCAGTACTTC. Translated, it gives CASSRTSGSPYYEQYF. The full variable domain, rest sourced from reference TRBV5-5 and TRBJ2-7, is DAGVTQSPTHLIKTRGQQVTLRCSPISGHKSVSWYQQVLGQGPQFIFQYYEKEERGRGNFPDRFSARQFPNYSSELNVNALLLGDSALYLCASSRTSGSPYYEQYFGPGTRLTVT.

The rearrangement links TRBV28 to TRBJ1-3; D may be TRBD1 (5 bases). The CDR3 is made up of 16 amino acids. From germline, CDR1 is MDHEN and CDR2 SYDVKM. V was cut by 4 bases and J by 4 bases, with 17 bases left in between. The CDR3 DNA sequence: TGTGCCAGCAGTTACCTAACTGGAGGGGTCGGAAACACCATATATTTT. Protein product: CASSYLTGGVGNTIYF.

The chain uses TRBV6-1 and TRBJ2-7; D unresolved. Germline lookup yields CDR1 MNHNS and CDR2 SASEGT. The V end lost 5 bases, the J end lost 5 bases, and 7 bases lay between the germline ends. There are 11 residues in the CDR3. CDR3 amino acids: CASSQGNEQYF. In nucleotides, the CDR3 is TGTGCCAGCAGTCAAGGGAACGAGCAGTACTTC.

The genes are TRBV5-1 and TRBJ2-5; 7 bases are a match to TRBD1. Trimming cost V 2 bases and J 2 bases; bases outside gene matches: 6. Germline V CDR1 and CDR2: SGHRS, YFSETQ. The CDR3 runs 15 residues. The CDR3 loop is CASSFKGAWQETQYF. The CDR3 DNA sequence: TGCGCCAGCAGCTTTAAGGGGGCCTGGCAAGAGACCCAGTACTTC.

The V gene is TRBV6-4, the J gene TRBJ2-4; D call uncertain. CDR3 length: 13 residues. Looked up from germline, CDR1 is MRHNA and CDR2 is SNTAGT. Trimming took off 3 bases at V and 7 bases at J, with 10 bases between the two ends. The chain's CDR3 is CASSEETGNIQYF. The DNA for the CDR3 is TGTGCCAGCAGTGAAGAGACTGGGAACATTCAGTACTTC.

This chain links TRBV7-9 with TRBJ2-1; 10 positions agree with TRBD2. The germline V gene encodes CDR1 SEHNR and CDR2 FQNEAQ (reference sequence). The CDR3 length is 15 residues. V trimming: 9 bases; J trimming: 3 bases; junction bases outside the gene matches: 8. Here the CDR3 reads CASGSGTSVYNEQFF. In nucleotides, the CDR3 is TGTGCCAGTGGTAGTGGGACTAGCGTCTACAATGAGCAGTTCTTC.

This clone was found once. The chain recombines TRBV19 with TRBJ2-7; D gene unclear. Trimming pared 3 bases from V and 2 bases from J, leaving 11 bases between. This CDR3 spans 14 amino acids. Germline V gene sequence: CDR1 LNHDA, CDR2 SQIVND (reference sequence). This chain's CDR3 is CASSIPGNAYEQYF. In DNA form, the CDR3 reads TGTGCCAGTAGTATTCCTGGGAACGCCTACGAGCAGTACTTC.

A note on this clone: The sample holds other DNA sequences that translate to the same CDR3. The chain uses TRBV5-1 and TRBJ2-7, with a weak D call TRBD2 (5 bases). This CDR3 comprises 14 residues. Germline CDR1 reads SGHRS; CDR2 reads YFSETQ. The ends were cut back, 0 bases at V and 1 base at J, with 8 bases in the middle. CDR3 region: CASSLAGYSYEQYF. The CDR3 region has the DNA TGCGCCAGCAGCTTGGCGGGATATTCCTACGAGCAGTACTTC.

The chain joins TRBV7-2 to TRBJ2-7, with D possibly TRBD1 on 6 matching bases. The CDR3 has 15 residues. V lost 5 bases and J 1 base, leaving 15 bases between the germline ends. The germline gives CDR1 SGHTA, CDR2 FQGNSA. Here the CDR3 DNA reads TGTGCCAGCAGCCCCAATCAGGGGCTTTCCTACGAGCAGTACTTC. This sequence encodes CASSPNQGLSYEQYF.

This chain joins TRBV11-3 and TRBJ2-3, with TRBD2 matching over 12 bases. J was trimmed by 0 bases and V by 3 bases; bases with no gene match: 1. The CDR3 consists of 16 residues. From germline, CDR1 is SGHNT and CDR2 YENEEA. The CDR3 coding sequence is TGTGCCAGCAGCTTTGGGACTAGCGGGAGCACAGATACGCAGTATTTT. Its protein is CASSFGTSGSTDTQYF.